Shown below are 6 T cell receptor beta chains from a single sample sequenced in a study of T cell responses to AZD1222 COVID-19 vaccine. Profiling relied on immunoSEQ multiplex PCR, and the TCRdb table lists in-frame clones only, not all of them. The table shows 100,000 to 150,000 clones, with 90% occurring only once. Specimen: peripheral blood, collected on day 0 of AZD1222 vaccination. All receptors come from an adult in good health.

The V and J genes are TRBV14 and TRBJ2-1; D might be TRBD2 (5 bases). Germline V gives CDR1 SGHDN, CDR2 FVKESK. This CDR3 comprises 11 residues. The V end was cut by 4 bases, the J end by 12 bases, with 10 bases between. In nucleotides, the CDR3 is TGTGCCAGCAGCCGCAGTCGGGGGCAGTTCTTC. Protein sequence: CASSRSRGQFF.

The CDR3 DNA reads TGTGCCAGCAGTGAATCACACCGGAGCAATCAGCCCCAGCATTTT. Translating gives CASSESHRSNQPQHF. The rearrangement joins TRBV2 to TRBJ1-5; D unresolved. Trimming removed 2 bases from V and 1 base from J, with 9 bases in between. Germline values: CDR1 SNHLY, CDR2 FYNNEI. CDR3 size: 15 residues.

The chain combines TRBV7-2 with TRBJ2-5; TRBD2 matches 16 bases. The CDR3 is 18 residues long. Germline loops: CDR1 SGHTA, CDR2 FQGNSA. V lost 5 bases and J lost 2; bases outside the gene matches: 8. The CDR3 reads CASSLLGLAGGKQETQYF. The CDR3 bases are TGTGCCAGCAGCCTCCTGGGACTAGCGGGAGGGAAACAAGAGACCCAGTACTTC.

This chain uses TRBV7-8 with TRBJ2-2; tentative D call: TRBD2 (6 bases). V was shortened by 5 bases and J by 2 bases, with 12 bases between the two germline ends. Germline V CDR1 and CDR2: SGHVS, FQNEAQ. The CDR3 totals 15 residues. CDR3 nucleotides: TGTGCCAGCAGCCTGGGACTGGTTAACACCGGGGAGCTGTTTTTT. The encoded protein is CASSLGLVNTGELFF.

This rearrangement joins TRBV11-2 to TRBJ2-3; 9 bases map to TRBD1. V lost 5 bases and J lost 8; bases outside the gene matches: 17. This CDR3 has 17 residues. Germline CDR1 and CDR2: SGHAT and FQNNGV. The CDR3 DNA reads TGTGCCAGCAGCCCAAGGAAGATGGGACAGGGTAAGGGTACGCAGTATTTT. Translation gives CASSPRKMGQGKGTQYF.

About this clone itself: This CDR3 is also generated by other DNA sequences in the sample. DNA for the CDR3: TGTGCCACCAGCAGAGATCAGCCGGGTAGCACCGGGGAGCTGTTTTTT. Its translation is CATSRDQPGSTGELFF. This chain uses TRBV15 with TRBJ2-2, with D unresolved. V was cut by 0 bases and J by 4 bases, with 12 bases left in between. The CDR3 runs to 16 residues. Germline V CDR1 and CDR2: LNHNV, YYDKDF (reference sequence).